This section outlines one TCR beta chain sequence together with its context. The germline gives CDR1 SGHRS, CDR2 YFSETQ. Trimming at V came to 6 bases and at J to 4 bases, leaving 6 bases not matched to a gene. The CDR3 contains 13 residues. This entry belongs to a study of cytomegalovirus exposure and HLA in healthy donors. The protocol was immunoSEQ multiplex PCR, while the TCRdb copy is restricted to in-frame clones and leaves out a portion. The table has about 90,000 clones, more than 70% seen once. The chain is built from TRBV5-1 and TRBJ2-7; 8 bases line up with TRBD1. This TCR came from a woman between 18 and 30 years old in good health and CMV-seropositive. Source material: PBMCs. CDR3 sequence (DNA): TGCGCCAGCAACTCGGACAGGGCTTACGAGCAGTACTTC. This codes for CASNSDRAYEQYF.